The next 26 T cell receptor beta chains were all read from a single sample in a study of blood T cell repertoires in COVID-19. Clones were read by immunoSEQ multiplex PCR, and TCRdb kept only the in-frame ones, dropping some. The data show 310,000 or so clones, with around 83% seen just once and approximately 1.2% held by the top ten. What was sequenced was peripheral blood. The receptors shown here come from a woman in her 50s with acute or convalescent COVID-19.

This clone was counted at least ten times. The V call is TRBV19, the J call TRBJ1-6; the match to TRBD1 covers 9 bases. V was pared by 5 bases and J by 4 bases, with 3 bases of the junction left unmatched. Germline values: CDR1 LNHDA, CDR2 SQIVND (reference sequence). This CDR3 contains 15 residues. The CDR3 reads CASSDRGEYNSPLHF. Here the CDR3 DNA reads TGTGCCAGTAGTGACAGGGGGGAATATAATTCACCCCTCCACTTT.

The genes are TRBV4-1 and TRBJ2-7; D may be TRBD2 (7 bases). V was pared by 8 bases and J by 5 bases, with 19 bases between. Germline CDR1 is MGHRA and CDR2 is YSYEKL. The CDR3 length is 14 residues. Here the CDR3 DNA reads TGCGCCAGCTCCCCTGGATGGGGGGGCAACGAGCAGTACTTC. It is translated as CASSPGWGGNEQYF.

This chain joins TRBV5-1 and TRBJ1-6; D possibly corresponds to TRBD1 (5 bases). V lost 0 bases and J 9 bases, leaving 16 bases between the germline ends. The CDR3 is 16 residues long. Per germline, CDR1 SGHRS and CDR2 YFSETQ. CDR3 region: CASSLADQGRSSPLHF. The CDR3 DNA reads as TGCGCCAGCAGCTTGGCCGATCAGGGAAGGAGTTCACCCCTCCACTTT.

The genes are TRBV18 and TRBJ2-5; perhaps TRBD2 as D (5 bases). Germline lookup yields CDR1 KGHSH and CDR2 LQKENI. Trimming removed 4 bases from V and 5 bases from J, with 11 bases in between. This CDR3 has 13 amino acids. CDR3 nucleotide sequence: TGTGCCAGCTCACGGTCTACGGGGGAGACCCAGTACTTC. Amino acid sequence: CASSRSTGETQYF.

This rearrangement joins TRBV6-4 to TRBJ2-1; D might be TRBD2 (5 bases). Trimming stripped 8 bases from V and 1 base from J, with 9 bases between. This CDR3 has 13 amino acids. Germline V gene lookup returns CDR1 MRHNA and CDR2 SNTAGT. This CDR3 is CASAAGSYNEQFF. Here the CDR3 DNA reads TGTGCCAGCGCTGCGGGTTCCTACAATGAGCAGTTCTTC.

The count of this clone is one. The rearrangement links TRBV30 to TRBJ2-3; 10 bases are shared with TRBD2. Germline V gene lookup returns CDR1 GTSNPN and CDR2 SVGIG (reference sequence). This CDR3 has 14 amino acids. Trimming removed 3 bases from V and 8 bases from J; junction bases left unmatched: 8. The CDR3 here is CAWRLAGFGATQYF. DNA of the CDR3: TGTGCCTGGAGACTAGCGGGATTCGGCGCTACGCAGTATTTT.

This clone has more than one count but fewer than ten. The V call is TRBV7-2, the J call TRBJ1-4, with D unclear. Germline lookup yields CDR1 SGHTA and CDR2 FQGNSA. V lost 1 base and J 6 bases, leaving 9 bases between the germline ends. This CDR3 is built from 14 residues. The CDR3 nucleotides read TGTGCCAGCAGCTTAGGGACTGAATATGAAAAACTGTTTTTT. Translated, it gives CASSLGTEYEKLFF.

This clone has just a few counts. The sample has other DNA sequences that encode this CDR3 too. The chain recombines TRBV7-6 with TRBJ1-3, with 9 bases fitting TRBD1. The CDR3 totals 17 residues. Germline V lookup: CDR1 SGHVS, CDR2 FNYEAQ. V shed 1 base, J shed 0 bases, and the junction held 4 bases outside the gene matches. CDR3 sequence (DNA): TGTGCCAGCAGCTTAGGGGGACAGGGATCCTCTGGAAACACCATATATTTT. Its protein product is CASSLGGQGSSGNTIYF.

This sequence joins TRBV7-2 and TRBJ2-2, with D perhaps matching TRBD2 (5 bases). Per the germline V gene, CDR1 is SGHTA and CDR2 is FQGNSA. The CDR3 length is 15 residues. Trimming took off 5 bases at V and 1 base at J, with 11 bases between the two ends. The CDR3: CASSKERLNTGELFF. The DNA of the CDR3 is TGTGCCAGCAGCAAAGAGCGGTTGAACACCGGGGAGCTGTTTTTT. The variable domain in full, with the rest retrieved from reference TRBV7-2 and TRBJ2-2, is GAGVSQSPSNKVTEKGKDVELRCDPISGHTALYWYRQSLGQGLEFLIYFQGNSAPDKSGLPSDRFSAERTGGSVSTLTIQRTQQEDSAVYLCASSKERLNTGELFFGEGSRLTVL.

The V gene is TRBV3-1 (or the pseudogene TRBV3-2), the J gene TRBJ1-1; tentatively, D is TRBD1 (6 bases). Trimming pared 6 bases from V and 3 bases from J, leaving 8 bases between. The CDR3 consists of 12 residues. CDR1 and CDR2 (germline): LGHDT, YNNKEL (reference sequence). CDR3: CASRNRDTEAFF. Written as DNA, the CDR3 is TGTGCCAGCAGAAACAGGGACACTGAAGCTTTCTTT.

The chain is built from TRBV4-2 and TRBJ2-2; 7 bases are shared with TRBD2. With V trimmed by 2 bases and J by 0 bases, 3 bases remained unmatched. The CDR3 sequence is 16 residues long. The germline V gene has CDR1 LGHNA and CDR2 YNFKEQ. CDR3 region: CASSQRLAANTGELFF. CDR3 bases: TGTGCCAGCAGCCAAAGGCTAGCGGCGAACACCGGGGAGCTGTTTTTT.

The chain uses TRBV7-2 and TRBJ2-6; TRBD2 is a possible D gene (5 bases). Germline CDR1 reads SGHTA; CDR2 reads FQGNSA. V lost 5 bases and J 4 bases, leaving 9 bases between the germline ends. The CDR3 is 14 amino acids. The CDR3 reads CASSPQRGANVLTF. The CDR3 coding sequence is TGTGCCAGCAGCCCGCAGCGGGGGGCCAACGTCCTGACTTTC. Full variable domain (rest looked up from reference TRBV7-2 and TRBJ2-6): GAGVSQSPSNKVTEKGKDVELRCDPISGHTALYWYRQSLGQGLEFLIYFQGNSAPDKSGLPSDRFSAERTGGSVSTLTIQRTQQEDSAVYLCASSPQRGANVLTFGAGSRLTVL.

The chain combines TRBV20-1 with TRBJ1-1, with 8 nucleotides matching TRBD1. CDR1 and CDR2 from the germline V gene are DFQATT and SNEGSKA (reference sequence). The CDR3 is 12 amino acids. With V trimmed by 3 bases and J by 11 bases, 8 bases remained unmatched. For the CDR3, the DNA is TGCAGTGCTAGTAGGCAGGGGGCTTCTGCTTTCTTT. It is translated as CSASRQGASAFF.

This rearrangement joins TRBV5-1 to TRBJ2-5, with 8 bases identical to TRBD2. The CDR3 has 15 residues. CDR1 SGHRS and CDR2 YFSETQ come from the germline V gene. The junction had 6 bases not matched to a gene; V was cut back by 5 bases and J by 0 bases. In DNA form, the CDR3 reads TGCGCCAGCAGTCAGTCGACTAGCGACCAAGAGACCCAGTACTTC. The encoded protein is CASSQSTSDQETQYF.

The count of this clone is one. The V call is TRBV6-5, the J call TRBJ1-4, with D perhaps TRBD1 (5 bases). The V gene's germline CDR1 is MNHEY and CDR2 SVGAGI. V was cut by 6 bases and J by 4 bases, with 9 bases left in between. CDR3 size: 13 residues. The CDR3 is CASRTVRNEKLFF. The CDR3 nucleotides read TGTGCCAGCAGGACAGTCCGTAATGAAAAACTGTTTTTT.

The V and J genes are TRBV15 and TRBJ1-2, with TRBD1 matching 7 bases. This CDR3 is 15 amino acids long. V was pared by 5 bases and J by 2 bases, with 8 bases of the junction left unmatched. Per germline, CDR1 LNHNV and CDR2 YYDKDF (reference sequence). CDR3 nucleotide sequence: TGTGCCACCAGCCAAGGACCGGGACAGAACTATGGCTACACCTTC. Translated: CATSQGPGQNYGYTF. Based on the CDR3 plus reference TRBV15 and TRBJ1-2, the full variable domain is DAMVIQNPRYQVTQFGKPVTLSCSQTLNHNVMYWYQQKSSQAPKLLFHYYDKDFNNEADTPDNFQSRRPNTSFCFLDIRSPGLGDTAMYLCATSQGPGQNYGYTFGSGTRLTVV.

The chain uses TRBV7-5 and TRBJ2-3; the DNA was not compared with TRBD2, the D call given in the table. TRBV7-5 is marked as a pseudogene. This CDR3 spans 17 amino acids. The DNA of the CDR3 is TGTGCCAGAAGCCTAATTGGGACTAGCGGGAGGACCGATACGCAGTATTTT. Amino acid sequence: CARSLIGTSGRTDTQYF.

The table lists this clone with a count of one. The CDR3 sequence: CASSLNPAGPYNEQFF. As DNA, the CDR3 is TGTGCCAGCAGTTTAAATCCAGCGGGTCCCTACAATGAGCAGTTCTTC. The chain employs TRBV27 and TRBJ2-1, with D maybe TRBD2 (6 bases). There are 16 residues in the CDR3. The V gene lost 2 bases and the J gene lost 2 bases, with 13 bases spanning the gap. Germline CDR1 MNHEY, CDR2 SMNVEV (reference sequence).

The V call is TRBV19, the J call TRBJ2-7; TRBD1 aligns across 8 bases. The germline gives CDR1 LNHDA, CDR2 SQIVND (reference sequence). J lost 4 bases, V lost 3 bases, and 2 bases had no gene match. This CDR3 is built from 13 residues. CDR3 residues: CASSIGQGYEQYV. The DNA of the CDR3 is TGTGCCAGTAGTATCGGACAGGGTTACGAGCAGTACGTC.

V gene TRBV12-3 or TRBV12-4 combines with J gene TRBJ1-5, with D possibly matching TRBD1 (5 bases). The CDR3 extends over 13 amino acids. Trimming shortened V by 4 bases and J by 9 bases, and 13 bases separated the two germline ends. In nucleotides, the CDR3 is TGTGCCAGCAGTTCAACGATCCAGGGGCCCCAGCATTTT. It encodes CASSSTIQGPQHF.

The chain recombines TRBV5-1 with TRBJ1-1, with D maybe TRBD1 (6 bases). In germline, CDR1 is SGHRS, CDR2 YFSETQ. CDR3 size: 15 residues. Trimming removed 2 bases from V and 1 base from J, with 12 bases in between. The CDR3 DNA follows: TGCGCCAGCAGCTTCACAGGGCCGGAGAACACTGAAGCTTTCTTT. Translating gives CASSFTGPENTEAFF.

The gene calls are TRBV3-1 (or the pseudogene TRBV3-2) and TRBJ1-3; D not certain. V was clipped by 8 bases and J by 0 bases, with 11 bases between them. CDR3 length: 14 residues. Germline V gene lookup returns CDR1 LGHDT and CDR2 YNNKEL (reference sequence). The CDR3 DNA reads TGTGCCAGCCGAGAGGCCAGCTCTGGAAACACCATATATTTT. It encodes CASREASSGNTIYF.

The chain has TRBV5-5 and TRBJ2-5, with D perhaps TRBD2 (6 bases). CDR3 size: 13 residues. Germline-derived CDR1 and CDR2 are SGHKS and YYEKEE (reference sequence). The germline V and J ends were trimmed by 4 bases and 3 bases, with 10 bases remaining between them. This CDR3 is CASSVDYKETQYF. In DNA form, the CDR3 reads TGTGCCAGCAGCGTGGACTATAAAGAGACCCAGTACTTC.

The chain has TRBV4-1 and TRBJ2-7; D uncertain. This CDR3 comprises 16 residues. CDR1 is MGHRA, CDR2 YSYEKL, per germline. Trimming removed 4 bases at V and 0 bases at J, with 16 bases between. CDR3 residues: CASSPRDSAVSYEQYF. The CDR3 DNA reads TGCGCCAGCAGCCCCCGCGACTCCGCTGTCTCCTACGAGCAGTACTTC.

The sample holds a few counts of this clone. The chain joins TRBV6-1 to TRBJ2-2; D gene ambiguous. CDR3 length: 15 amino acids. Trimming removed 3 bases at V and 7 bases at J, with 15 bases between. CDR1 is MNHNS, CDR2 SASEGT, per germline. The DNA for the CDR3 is TGTGCCAGCAGTGACCGCGCTTTCTCGGGCGGGGAGCTGTTTTTT. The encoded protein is CASSDRAFSGGELFF.

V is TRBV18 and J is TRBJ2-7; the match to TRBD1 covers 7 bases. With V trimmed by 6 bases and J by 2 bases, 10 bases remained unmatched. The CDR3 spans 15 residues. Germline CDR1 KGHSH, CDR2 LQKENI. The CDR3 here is CASSATRQGAYEQYF. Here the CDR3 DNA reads TGTGCCAGCTCGGCGACCCGCCAGGGGGCCTACGAGCAGTACTTC.